This T cell receptor beta chain emerged from a study of vaccination and CD4 T cells after COVID-19. Study-wide background: With a range of 35 to 161, the median interval from diagnosis to drawing post-COVID samples was 100 to 110 days.

The CDR3 is 15 amino acids. The V and J ends lost 4 bases and 3 bases, in that order; junction bases with no gene match: 7. Germline CDR1 and CDR2: SGHTA and FQGNSA. This clonotype was seen a few times. The antigen remains unidentified. Indicated treatment: roughly 11-day PBMC culture with coronavirus spike peptide pools or control peptides (ViraFEST assay). Positivity by PCR occurred from March to December 2020, a period that predated US Alpha, Beta and Delta variants. Having spent nine to eleven days in culture, CD4+ T cells were then isolated by negative selection. The study sequenced cultured CD4+ T cell DNA using the Oncomine TCR Beta short-read assay. TCRdb passed the PCR reads through MiXCR, listing each CDR3 protein once. The sample shows more than 13,000 distinct CDR3 sequences, roughly 24% of them seen only once.

This TCR was recovered from a human donor who had recovered from COVID-19. Material: CD4+ T cells from blood, cultured in vitro, obtained after SARS-CoV-2 vaccination. The chain joins TRBV7-2 to TRBJ1-2; 8 bases map to TRBD1. Here the CDR3 reads CASSSGQGGYYGYTF. Written as DNA, the CDR3 is TGTGCCAGCAGCTCAGGACAGGGAGGTTACTATGGCTACACCTTC.